The 8 T cell receptor beta chains below were found in one sample sequenced in a study of blood T cell repertoires in COVID-19. Method: immunoSEQ multiplex PCR; TCRdb's copy keeps in-frame clones and lacks some. In the table there are tens of thousands of clones, approximately 92% of which are singletons. The source material was peripheral blood. The receptors here all came from a woman older than 75 with acute or convalescent COVID-19.

The chain is built from TRBV6-5 and TRBJ1-5; D unresolved. V lost 10 bases, J lost 0 bases, and 16 bases lay in between. Germline V gives CDR1 MNHEY, CDR2 SVGAGI. The CDR3 runs 15 residues. The CDR3 nucleotides read TGTGCCACCCAGGAAGATCCTTATAGCAATCAGCCCCAGCATTTT. Translating gives CATQEDPYSNQPQHF.

The rearrangement uses TRBV27 and TRBJ1-3; maybe TRBD1 (6 bases). Germline V gives CDR1 MNHEY, CDR2 SMNVEV (reference sequence). V lost 6 bases to trimming and J lost 0 bases, with 15 bases between them. CDR3 length: 16 amino acids. CDR3 in DNA: TGTGCCAGCAGCCCAGGACAGCCCTACTCTGGAAACACCATATATTTT. This sequence encodes CASSPGQPYSGNTIYF.

The V call is TRBV7-9, the J call TRBJ1-2; 7 nucleotides align to TRBD1. Trimming removed 1 base from V and 1 base from J; junction bases left unmatched: 6. The CDR3 has 16 residues. The germline V gene has CDR1 SEHNR and CDR2 FQNEAQ (reference sequence). The CDR3 nucleotides read TGTGCCAGCAGCTTAGGCTCTACAGGGGATAACTATGGCTACACCTTC. Translating it yields CASSLGSTGDNYGYTF.

The rearrangement uses TRBV5-1 and TRBJ2-2; 7 bases match TRBD2. Germline V gene lookup returns CDR1 SGHRS and CDR2 YFSETQ. This CDR3 has 15 residues. V shed 4 bases and J 3 bases; nucleotides not matched to a gene: 6. The CDR3: CASSPPGLDTGELFF. The CDR3 bases are TGCGCCAGCAGCCCCCCCGGACTAGACACCGGGGAGCTGTTTTTT.

The chain has TRBV6-1 and TRBJ2-2; 16 bases match TRBD2. The CDR3 spans 16 residues. V lost 3 bases, J lost 6 bases, and 1 base stayed unmatched. Germline V gene data show CDR1 as MNHNS and CDR2 as SASEGT. CDR3 in DNA: TGTGCCAGCAGTGAGGGACTAGCGGGAGGGCCCGGGGAGCTGTTTTTT. Translating gives CASSEGLAGGPGELFF.

The rearrangement uses TRBV5-6 and TRBJ2-5; 10 positions agree with TRBD2. This CDR3 has 16 residues. V shed 3 bases and J 3 bases; nucleotides not matched to a gene: 8. From germline, CDR1 is SGHDT and CDR2 YYEEEE. CDR3 residues: CASSSFSGGLEETQYF. In DNA form, the CDR3 reads TGTGCCAGCAGCTCGTTTAGCGGGGGGCTGGAAGAGACCCAGTACTTC.

The chain is built from TRBV24-1 and TRBJ1-2; tentative D call: TRBD1 (6 bases). V lost 3 bases, J lost 6 bases, and 16 bases lay in between. Germline loops: CDR1 KGHDR, CDR2 SFDVKD. This CDR3 region has 15 residues. The CDR3 sequence is CATSDPDPGAHGYTF. DNA of the CDR3: TGTGCCACCAGTGATCCTGATCCAGGGGCCCATGGCTACACCTTC.

The rearrangement joins TRBV18 to TRBJ2-1; TRBD2 matches at 10 bases. Trimming at V came to 2 bases and at J to 7 bases, leaving 8 bases not matched to a gene. The CDR3 loop spans 16 amino acids. CDR1 is KGHSH, CDR2 LQKENI, per germline. The CDR3 coding sequence is TGTGCCAGCTCACCATCGTCCAGCGGGAGGGCAAATGAGCAGTTCTTC. Translated: CASSPSSSGRANEQFF.